Sequencing of this TCR beta chain was carried out in a study of blood T cells in healthy people across ages. The CDR3 loop spans 14 amino acids. CDR1 is DFQATT, CDR2 SNEGSKA, per germline (reference sequence). V was cut by 2 bases and J by 7 bases, with 17 bases left in between. For the second PCR, which ran for about 7 to 12 cycles, a sample-barcoded 5' primer and a J-beta primer mix were used. TCRdb used MiXCR to reprocess the 5' RACE reads, holding one entry per CDR3 protein. The sample lists fewer than 700,000 distinct CDR3 sequences; approximately 40% were seen once. Ten or more counts support this clonotype.

The sequencing input was blood. The clonotype originates from a man older than 75 in good health. V is TRBV20-1 and J is TRBJ1-1; D possibly corresponds to TRBD1 (5 bases). The CDR3 region has the DNA TGCAGTGCTAGAAATCAGGGAGGAAATAATGAAGCTTTCTTT. Its protein is CSARNQGGNNEAFF.